Listed here are 28 T cell receptor beta chains from one sample, sequenced in a study of cytomegalovirus exposure and HLA in healthy donors. TCRdb's table, derived via immunoSEQ multiplex PCR, lists solely in-frame clones and lacks some. Of about 54,000 clones listed, around 90% were seen once; the top ten hold roughly 8.4%. Source material: PBMCs. These TCRs come from a woman under 30 in good health and CMV-seropositive.

V is TRBV6-1 and J is TRBJ1-6; tentatively, D is TRBD1 (6 bases). This CDR3 contains 16 residues. V lost 2 bases and J 7 bases, leaving 15 bases between the germline ends. Germline V CDR1 and CDR2: MNHNS, SASEGT. Here the CDR3 DNA reads TGTGCCAGCAGTGAAAGCTGGGGGCGCCTGAATTCACCCCTCCACTTT. Its translation is CASSESWGRLNSPLHF.

This sequence joins TRBV5-1 and TRBJ1-1, with 7 bases that match TRBD1. This CDR3 is built from 14 residues. The V segment lost 4 bases and the J segment 1 base; nucleotides outside the gene matches: 4. Germline CDR1 SGHRS, CDR2 YFSETQ. The CDR3 region has the DNA TGCGCCAGCAGCGTACAGGGGCAGAACACTGAAGCTTTCTTT. It yields the protein CASSVQGQNTEAFF. Filled out from reference TRBV5-1 and TRBJ1-1, the complete variable domain reads KAGVTQTPRYLIKTRGQQVTLSCSPISGHRSVSWYQQTPGQGLQFLFEYFSETQRNKGNFPGRFSGRQFSNSRSEMNVSTLELGDSALYLCASSVQGQNTEAFFGQGTRLTVV.

V usage is TRBV6-6 and J usage is TRBJ1-6; perhaps TRBD1 as D (6 bases). The germline gives CDR1 MNHNY, CDR2 SVGAGI (reference sequence). This CDR3 region has 14 residues. V lost 5 bases, J lost 7 bases, and 12 bases lay in between. The DNA for the CDR3 is TGTGCCAGCAGTCGGGGGGCGCCGAATTCACCCCTCCACTTT. Its translation: CASSRGAPNSPLHF.

The CDR3 loop reads CASSDSETGGSEQFF. The CDR3 region has the DNA TGTGCCAGCAGTGACTCAGAGACTGGGGGGAGTGAGCAGTTCTTC. The V call is TRBV6-4, the J call TRBJ2-1; possibly TRBD2 for D (6 bases). The CDR3 extends over 15 amino acids. V was trimmed by 0 bases and J by 9 bases, leaving 15 bases between them. Per germline, CDR1 MRHNA and CDR2 SNTAGT.

The rearrangement links TRBV7-8 to TRBJ1-2; D ambiguous. Germline CDR1 SGHVS, CDR2 FQNEAQ. Trimming left V 4 bases short and J 2 bases short, with 11 bases between. The CDR3 length is 14 residues. CDR3 sequence reads: CASSSGVGNYGYTF. CDR3 DNA sequence: TGTGCCAGCAGCTCAGGCGTCGGAAACTATGGCTACACCTTC.

The chain joins TRBV5-6 to TRBJ2-3, with a tentative D call TRBD2 (5 bases). V was trimmed by 3 bases and J by 6 bases, leaving 14 bases between them. Germline loops: CDR1 SGHDT, CDR2 YYEEEE. This CDR3 spans 14 amino acids. CDR3 in DNA: TGTGCCAGCAGCTACGGGGAGCCGTTGGATACGCAGTATTTT. This sequence encodes CASSYGEPLDTQYF.

The J gene is TRBJ2-7, the V gene TRBV7-3; weak D call: TRBD2 (7 bases). The CDR3 is made up of 14 amino acids. With 3 bases removed from V and 6 bases from J, the gap between germline ends came to 15 bases. The germline V gene encodes CDR1 SGHTA and CDR2 FQGTGA. The chain's CDR3 is CASSFGGGGSEQYF. DNA of the CDR3: TGTGCCAGCAGCTTCGGAGGGGGAGGGAGCGAGCAGTACTTC.

About this clone: One end of the junction varies from germline; a read error may be responsible. V usage is TRBV7-7 and J usage is TRBJ2-2, with TRBD1 as a possible D gene (6 bases). Germline CDR1 reads SSHAT; CDR2 reads FNYEAQ (reference sequence). The CDR3 spans 13 residues. DNA for the CDR3: TGTGCTAGCAGCTCGGACAGTGTCGGTGAGCTGTTTTTT. Amino acids: CASSSDSVGELFF.

This rearrangement joins TRBV2 to TRBJ2-5; 10 bases map to TRBD2. J lost 2 bases, V lost 4 bases, and 1 base had no gene match. The V gene's germline CDR1 is SNHLY and CDR2 FYNNEI. This CDR3 has 14 amino acids. The CDR3 bases are TGTGCCAGCAGTGCTAGCGGGGGTCAAGAGACCCAGTACTTC. It codes for CASSASGGQETQYF. Variable domain in full (rest from reference TRBV2 and TRBJ2-5): EPEVTQTPSHQVTQMGQEVILRCVPISNHLYFYWYRQILGQKVEFLVSFYNNEISEKSEIFDDQFSVERPDGSNFTLKIRSTKLEDSAMYFCASSASGGQETQYFGPGTRLLVL.

CDR3: CASTPTGVNAFF. Written as DNA, the CDR3 is TGTGCCAGCACCCCGACAGGCGTGAACGCTTTCTTT. The chain joins TRBV28 to TRBJ1-1; D possibly corresponds to TRBD1 (6 bases). Germline V gene data show CDR1 as MDHEN and CDR2 as SYDVKM. V shed 7 bases and J shed 11 bases, with 17 bases lying between them. This CDR3 region has 12 residues.

This chain uses TRBV19 with TRBJ1-1; tentative D call: TRBD1 (5 bases). CDR1 is LNHDA and CDR2 is SQIVND in the germline V gene (reference sequence). V was clipped by 4 bases and J by 1 base, with 13 bases between them. CDR3 size: 15 residues. DNA of the CDR3: TGTGCCAGTAGTAACTACCGAGACAGGAACACTGAAGCTTTCTTT. As protein: CASSNYRDRNTEAFF.

This clone was detected a few times. This chain uses TRBV5-1 with TRBJ1-2; 7 bases align to TRBD1. The CDR3 runs 13 residues. Germline assignment: CDR1 SGHRS and CDR2 YFSETQ. With 0 bases clipped from V and 6 bases from J, the junction kept 2 bases outside the gene matches. Here the CDR3 DNA reads TGCGCCAGCAGCTTGGGTCAGGGGGATGGCTACACCTTC. Amino acid sequence: CASSLGQGDGYTF.

The CDR3 protein is CASSFWVGDRLSSGANVLTF. The CDR3 region has the DNA TGTGCCAGCAGTTTTTGGGTGGGGGACAGACTTTCTTCTGGGGCCAACGTCCTGACTTTC. The chain uses TRBV28 and TRBJ2-6, with 7 bases fitting TRBD1. CDR3 length: 20 amino acids. Germline V gives CDR1 MDHEN, CDR2 SYDVKM. The ends lost 3 bases at V and 1 base at J; junction bases unmatched: 15.

The chain joins TRBV10-2 to TRBJ2-2; D not certain. With 5 bases removed from V and 0 bases from J, the gap between germline ends came to 7 bases. The CDR3 totals 14 residues. Germline V lookup: CDR1 WSHSY, CDR2 SAAADI. CDR3 loop: CASSPTPNTGELFF. CDR3 nucleotides: TGCGCCAGCAGTCCGACACCGAACACCGGGGAGCTGTTTTTT.

The chain combines TRBV4-3 with TRBJ2-5; D possibly corresponds to TRBD1 (6 bases). The length of the CDR3 is 16 residues. Germline CDR1 LGHNA, CDR2 YSLEER. V gave up 3 bases and J gave up 4 bases, with 18 bases separating them. The CDR3 nucleotides are TGCGCCAGCAGCCACTTTTGGGACACAGGGCGAGAGACCCAGTACTTC. Protein sequence: CASSHFWDTGRETQYF.

The chain is built from TRBV5-4 and TRBJ2-7; possible D gene TRBD1, 6 bases. With 0 bases removed from V and 3 bases from J, the gap between germline ends came to 10 bases. The CDR3 runs to 14 residues. CDR1 and CDR2 from the germline V gene are SGHNT and YYREEE (reference sequence). The CDR3 sequence: CASSLERDNYEQYF. CDR3 sequence (DNA): TGTGCCAGCAGCTTGGAACGGGACAACTACGAGCAGTACTTC.

This clone was seen more than once but under ten times. The rearrangement links TRBV19 to TRBJ1-1, with TRBD1 identical over 7 bases. This CDR3 is 14 amino acids long. Germline loops: CDR1 LNHDA, CDR2 SQIVND (reference sequence). With 4 bases clipped from V and 2 bases from J, the junction kept 4 bases outside the gene matches. The CDR3 DNA reads as TGTGCCAGTAGTAGAACAGGGGTAAACACTGAAGCTTTCTTT. Amino acids: CASSRTGVNTEAFF.

The chain couples TRBV15 to TRBJ2-6, with D maybe TRBD1 (5 bases). The germline V gene has CDR1 LNHNV and CDR2 YYDKDF (reference sequence). CDR3 length equals 15 residues. Trimming cost V 2 bases and J 1 base, with 6 bases left between them. The CDR3 is CATSRQGSGANVLTF. CDR3 nucleotides: TGTGCCACCAGCAGACAGGGATCTGGGGCCAACGTCCTGACTTTC.

The chain is built from TRBV6-1 and TRBJ1-1; D gene unclear. Germline CDR1 MNHNS, CDR2 SASEGT. The germline V and J ends were trimmed by 5 bases and 1 base, with 14 bases remaining between them. CDR3 length equals 15 residues. In nucleotides, the CDR3 is TGTGCCAGCAGTTTGTCCTTTCGTCCGAACACTGAAGCTTTCTTT. Translating it yields CASSLSFRPNTEAFF.

In nucleotides, the CDR3 is TGTGCCAGCAGACCCCGGACAGGGGGCAATACCGGGGAGCTGTTTTTT. Translation gives CASRPRTGGNTGELFF. The chain combines TRBV25-1 with TRBJ2-2; 11 bases fit TRBD1. The junction had 8 bases not matched to a gene; V was cut back by 6 bases and J by 5 bases. CDR3 length equals 16 residues. CDR1 MGHDK and CDR2 SYGVNS come from the germline V gene.

CDR3: CASRPFTGVGDYGYTF. The CDR3 coding sequence is TGTGCCAGCAGACCCTTCACAGGGGTCGGCGACTATGGCTACACCTTC. This chain links TRBV28 with TRBJ1-2; TRBD1 matches 7 bases. Germline V gives CDR1 MDHEN, CDR2 SYDVKM. The CDR3 contains 16 residues. V was clipped by 6 bases and J by 3 bases; unmatched bases: 13.

The chain uses TRBV11-2 and TRBJ2-1, with TRBD1 matching over 9 bases. CDR3 length: 14 amino acids. The V and J ends lost 5 bases and 4 bases, in that order; junction bases with no gene match: 3. Looked up from germline, CDR1 is SGHAT and CDR2 is FQNNGV. The CDR3 spells CASSPGTGYNEQFF. CDR3 nucleotide sequence: TGTGCCAGCAGCCCTGGGACAGGGTACAATGAGCAGTTCTTC. The variable domain in full, with the rest retrieved from reference TRBV11-2 and TRBJ2-1, is EAGVAQSPRYKIIEKRQSVAFWCNPISGHATLYWYQQILGQGPKLLIQFQNNGVVDDSQLPKDRFSAERLKGVDSTLKIQPAKLEDSAVYLCASSPGTGYNEQFFGPGTRLTVL.

Only one count was recorded for this clone. The chain couples TRBV27 to TRBJ1-4; no definite D call. V was pared by 4 bases and J by 0 bases, with 9 bases between. From germline, CDR1 is MNHEY and CDR2 SMNVEV (reference sequence). The CDR3 covers 15 residues. The CDR3 nucleotides are TGTGCCAGCAGTTCGCTTCTACCAACTAATGAAAAACTGTTTTTT. Translated: CASSSLLPTNEKLFF.

The chain uses TRBV9 and TRBJ1-5, with a tentative D call TRBD1 (6 bases). The germline V gene has CDR1 SGDLS and CDR2 YYNGEE. The CDR3 loop spans 14 amino acids. The V end lost 0 bases, the J end lost 3 bases, and 7 bases lay between the germline ends. As DNA, the CDR3 is TGTGCCAGCAGCGTAGGACAGGTCAATCAGCCCCAGCATTTT. Amino acid sequence: CASSVGQVNQPQHF. The whole variable domain, remainder taken from reference TRBV9 and TRBJ1-5, is DSGVTQTPKHLITATGQRVTLRCSPRSGDLSVYWYQQSLDQGLQFLIQYYNGEERAKGNILERFSAQQFPDLHSELNLSSLELGDSALYFCASSVGQVNQPQHFGDGTRLSIL.

This clone was counted a few times. The rearrangement links TRBV9 to TRBJ2-3; 9 nucleotides agree with TRBD2. V lost 3 bases to trimming and J lost 2 bases; unmatched junction nucleotides: 7. The CDR3 has 16 amino acids. The V gene's germline CDR1 is SGDLS and CDR2 YYNGEE. CDR3 region: CASSEGGGDITDTQYF. The CDR3 DNA reads as TGTGCCAGCAGCGAGGGCGGGGGGGATATCACAGATACGCAGTATTTT.

V and J are TRBV2 and TRBJ1-1, with TRBD1 matching over 8 bases. Looked up from germline, CDR1 is SNHLY and CDR2 is FYNNEI. V dropped 7 bases and J dropped 3; count of bases not matched to a gene: 7. This CDR3 is 14 amino acids long. Here the CDR3 DNA reads TGTGCCAGCATCTCTCTGGACAGGGACACTGAAGCTTTCTTT. Protein: CASISLDRDTEAFF.

This chain connects TRBV27 to TRBJ2-3; no clear D gene. V gave up 3 bases and J gave up 2 bases, with 9 bases separating them. Germline V gives CDR1 MNHEY, CDR2 SMNVEV (reference sequence). The CDR3 contains 14 residues. The CDR3 DNA reads TGTGCCAGCAGTTTTTCTCTTTCCACAGATACGCAGTATTTT. Translating it yields CASSFSLSTDTQYF.

The chain combines TRBV7-2 with TRBJ2-7; D not resolved. Germline lookup yields CDR1 SGHTA and CDR2 FQGNSA. This CDR3 contains 12 residues. Trimming shortened V by 5 bases and J by 3 bases, and 8 bases separated the two germline ends. The CDR3, as DNA: TGTGCCAGCAGCACAACCCACTACGAGCAGTACTTC. It translates to CASSTTHYEQYF.